The entry below gives a single T cell receptor (beta chain) sequence along with its context. The data stem from a study of blood T cell repertoires in COVID-19. Profiling relied on immunoSEQ multiplex PCR, and the TCRdb table lists in-frame clones only, not all of them. Among around 190,000 clones listed, nearly 90% were seen once. The germline V gene encodes CDR1 SGHTA and CDR2 FQGNSA. CDR3 length: 14 amino acids. V shed 5 bases and J shed 0 bases, with 10 bases lying between them. The sequence derives from a man between 18 and 35 years old who had recovered from COVID-19. The sample taken for sequencing was peripheral blood. The chain uses TRBV7-2 and TRBJ1-1; D not certain. In DNA, the CDR3 is TGTGCCAGCAGCGTCGGACTGGTGAACACTGAAGCTTTCTTT. This gives the protein CASSVGLVNTEAFF.